The rows below give T cell receptor beta chains drawn from one sample of a study of technical replicates of blood from a few donors. TCRdb's copy holds only in-frame clones and misses some; the assay was immunoSEQ multiplex PCR. Here the sample spans about 16,000 clones, 85% to 90% being singletons. The sample was PBMCs. The receptors come from a human donor in good health. Both conserved end residues are part of each CDR3. A D gene is named only where the DNA matches it firmly. For some rows the clone size is stated as once, few or many, or as a class when expanded; others skip it.

TRBJ2-5 | TRBD2 | . | TRBV7-9 | TGTGCCAGCAGCTCCATAGCGGGGCCGGTCCTGGAGACCCAGTACTTC | CASSSIAGPVLETQYF
TRBJ2-1 | . | . | TRBV11-2 | TGTGCCAGCAGCTCAGTCAGGGAAAGGCAGTTCTTC | CASSSVRERQFF
TRBJ2-4 | TRBD1 | . | TRBV7-8 | TGTGCCAGCAGCCCACAGGGGACCCTACCCTACATTCAGTACTTC | CASSPQGTLPYIQYF
TRBJ2-6 | . | . | TRBV9 | TGTGCCAGCAGCGGCAGCACCCGGGGAGTTGGCTCTGGGGCCAACGTCCTGACTTTC | CASSGSTRGVGSGANVLTF
TRBJ2-1 | TRBD1 | once | TRBV18 | TGTGCCAGCTCGCCGGCCGGGACAGCCTACAATGAGCAGTTCTTC | CASSPAGTAYNEQFF
TRBJ2-2 | TRBD2 | . | TRBV28 | TGTGCCAGCAGTTTAACTAGCGACGGGGAGCTGTTTTTT | CASSLTSDGELFF
TRBJ2-2 | TRBD2 | . | TRBV28 | TGTGCCAGCGTCGAGCGGGATCCGAACACCGGGGAGCTGTTTTTT | CASVERDPNTGELFF
TRBJ1-2 | TRBD1 | . | TRBV30 | TGTGCCTGGAATCCGGGACAGGGGTATGGCTACACCTTC | CAWNPGQGYGYTF
TRBJ1-1 | . | . | TRBV5-1 | TGCGCCAGCGTATTCGGCGGGACCGCGGGGAAAACCACTGAAGCTTTCTTT | CASVFGGTAGKTTEAFF
TRBJ2-7 | . | once | TRBV28 | TGTGCCAGCAGTGGAGGGGGCATCCTTTACGAGCAGTACTTC | CASSGGGILYEQYF
TRBJ2-7 | TRBD2 | . | TRBV23-1 | TGCGCCAGTCACCCCGGGGGGGCCCCGATCTACGAGCAGTACTTC | CASHPGGAPIYEQYF
TRBJ2-1 | . | . | TRBV5-1 | TGCGCCAGCAGCTTTGATGGTGGCACCTACAATGAGCAGTTCTTC | CASSFDGGTYNEQFF
TRBJ2-7 | . | . | TRBV6-5 | TGTGCCAGCAGTCAAACAGGTTTTGAGGAGCAGTACTTC | CASSQTGFEEQYF
TRBJ1-1 | . | few | TRBV10-2 | TGCGCCAGCAGTGTTCACAGCCCGAACACTGAAGCTTTCTTT | CASSVHSPNTEAFF
TRBJ2-5 | TRBD2 | . | TRBV11-2 | TGTGCCAGCAGCTTAGAAGAGGGACTAGGAGTAGCGACCCAGTACTTC | CASSLEEGLGVATQYF
TRBJ2-2 | . | . | TRBV14 | TGTGCCAGCAGCTTGGGACTCCTCACCGGGGAGCTGTTTTTT | CASSLGLLTGELFF
TRBJ2-7 | TRBD2 | . | TRBV29-1 | TGCAGCGTTGAAGCACTAGCGGGAGGCCCACCCTACGAGCAGTACTTC | CSVEALAGGPPYEQYF
TRBJ2-2 | TRBD2 | once | TRBV6-4 | TGTGCCAGCAGTGACGGAGCGGGAGATCCCACCGGGGAGCTGTTTTTT | CASSDGAGDPTGELFF
TRBJ2-1 | . | . | TRBV5-8 | TGTGCCAGCAGCTTCTTCGAGGGCAACCTCTACAATGAGCAGTTCTTC | CASSFFEGNLYNEQFF
TRBJ2-7 | TRBD1 | . | TRBV18 | TGTGCCAGCTCCCGGGACAGTTCCTTCTACGAGCAGTACTTC | CASSRDSSFYEQYF
TRBJ1-1 | . | . | TRBV27 | TGTGCCAGCAGTTACGACAGGAACACTGAAGCTTTCTTT | CASSYDRNTEAFF
TRBJ2-7 | TRBD1 | once | TRBV18 | TGTGCCAGCTCACTTGGGACAGCCAGCTACGAGCAGTACTTC | CASSLGTASYEQYF
TRBJ2-1 | TRBD2 | . | TRBV10-3 | TGTGCCATCAGTGAGTCGGCTAGCGGGACCAATGAGCAGTTCTTC | CAISESASGTNEQFF
TRBJ1-1 | . | once | TRBV2 | TGTGCCAGCAGGTCCGCTCTTCTCGGAGGCACTGAAGCTTTCTTT | CASRSALLGGTEAFF
TRBJ1-4 | . | . | TRBV15 | TGTGCCACCAGCAGAGATTCTGACTTAACTAATGAAAAACTGTTTTTT | CATSRDSDLTNEKLFF
TRBJ1-5 | . | . | TRBV19 | TGTGCCAGTAGTATCAGCGTTAGCAATCAGCCCCAGCATTTT | CASSISVSNQPQHF
TRBJ2-5 | TRBD2 | . | TRBV6-6 | TGTGCCAGCAGTCCAGGGACTAGCGGACCACAAGAGACCCAGTACTTC | CASSPGTSGPQETQYF
TRBJ2-6 | . | . | TRBV30 | TGTGCCTGGAGTGTCCTCTCTGGGGCCAACGTCCTGACTTTC | CAWSVLSGANVLTF
TRBJ2-7 | . | . | TRBV1 | TGCACCAGCAGCCAGGCTACCGGGACAGCATACTACGAGCAGTACTTC | CTSSQATGTAYYEQYF
TRBJ2-7 | TRBD2 | . | TRBV7-6 | TGTGCCAGCAGCCTCGGACTAGCGGGTTACGAGCAGTACTTC | CASSLGLAGYEQYF
TRBJ1-2 | . | once | TRBV5-6 | TGTGCCAGCAGCTCCACGGACAGAAACTATGGCTACACCTTC | CASSSTDRNYGYTF
TRBJ2-1 | TRBD2 | . | TRBV7-9 | TGTGCCAGCAGCGTAGCGGGAGGCTATAACAATGAGCAGTTCTTC | CASSVAGGYNNEQFF
TRBJ1-5 | . | . | TRBV10-3 | TGTGCCATCAGTGGACAAGTCAATCAGCCCCAGCATTTT | CAISGQVNQPQHF
TRBJ2-7 | TRBD2 | . | TRBV7-3 | TGTGCCAGCAGCAAAACTAGCGCTGGGGACTTACGCGAGCAGTACTTC | CASSKTSAGDLREQYF
TRBJ2-3 | TRBD2 | once | TRBV5-4 | TGTGCCAGCAGCCCACTAGCGGGAGAGAGCACAGATACGCAGTATTTT | CASSPLAGESTDTQYF
TRBJ2-1 | TRBD2 | . | TRBV30 | TGTGCCTGGAGTGCATACTTGGGACTAGCGGAGCGGGATGAGCAGTTCTTC | CAWSAYLGLAERDEQFF
TRBJ2-1 | TRBD2 | . | TRBV9 | TGTGCAGACTTTCCCGGGGGGACTAGCGGGAGGGGGATGAAAAATGAGCAGTTCTTC | CADFPGGTSGRGMKNEQFF
TRBJ1-2 | . | . | TRBV6-5 | TGTGCCAGCAGTTACTCTGGCAGGTCATATGGCTACACCTTC | CASSYSGRSYGYTF
TRBJ2-7 | TRBD1 | . | TRBV19 | TGTGCCAGTAGTATACTGGGCAGGGGGCTATCCTACGAGCAGTACTTC | CASSILGRGLSYEQYF
TRBJ2-7 | TRBD2 | . | TRBV2 | TGTGCCAGCAGTGACCTAAGCGGGAGGGGATACGAGCAGTACTTC | CASSDLSGRGYEQYF
TRBJ2-7 | TRBD2 | few | TRBV27 | TGTGCCAGCAGTTTACATCTTGCGGGAGGGTCCTACGAGCAGTACTTC | CASSLHLAGGSYEQYF
TRBJ2-3 | . | . | TRBV5-1 | TGCGCCAGCAGCTTGCTCGGCGGAACAGATACGCAGTATTTT | CASSLLGGTDTQYF
TRBJ1-2 | . | once | TRBV6-5 | TGTGCCAGCAGTTACGGCAGGGGTCTAAACTATGGCTACACCTTC | CASSYGRGLNYGYTF
TRBJ2-3 | TRBD2 | . | TRBV5-6 | TGTGCCAGCAGCTTGGTTAGCGGGGCATATACGCAGTATTTT | CASSLVSGAYTQYF
TRBJ2-7 | . | . | TRBV18 | TGTGCCAGCTCACCTAACCCGGTCTCCTACGAGCAGTACTTC | CASSPNPVSYEQYF
TRBJ1-6 | . | . | TRBV27 | TGTGCCAGCAGAGATGGGGAGGTGAGCAATTCACCCCTCCACTTT | CASRDGEVSNSPLHF
TRBJ2-5 | TRBD1 | . | TRBV2 | TGTGCCAGCACTCCCGACAGGGGCCAAGAGACCCAGTACTTC | CASTPDRGQETQYF
TRBJ2-1 | TRBD2 | . | TRBV28 | TGTGCCAGCAGTCGAATAGCGGGCGGCTCCTACAATGAGCAGTTCTTC | CASSRIAGGSYNEQFF
TRBJ1-3 | TRBD1 | . | TRBV9 | TGTGCCAGCAGCGTAGCCCCCTCCGACAGGGAGGCTGGAAACACCATATATTTT | CASSVAPSDREAGNTIYF
TRBJ2-2 | . | . | TRBV6-6 | TGTGCCAGCAGTTACGTCGTAGCGAACACCGGGGAGCTGTTTTTT | CASSYVVANTGELFF